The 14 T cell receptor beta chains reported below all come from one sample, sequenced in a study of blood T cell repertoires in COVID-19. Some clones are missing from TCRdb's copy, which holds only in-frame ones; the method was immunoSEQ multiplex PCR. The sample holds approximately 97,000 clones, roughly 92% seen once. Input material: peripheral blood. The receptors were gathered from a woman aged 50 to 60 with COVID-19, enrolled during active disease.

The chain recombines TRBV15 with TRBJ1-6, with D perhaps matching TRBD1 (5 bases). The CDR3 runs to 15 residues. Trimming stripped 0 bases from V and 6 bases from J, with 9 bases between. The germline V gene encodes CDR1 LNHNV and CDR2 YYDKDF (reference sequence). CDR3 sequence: CATSRDWGFNSPLHF. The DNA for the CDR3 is TGTGCCACCAGCAGAGATTGGGGCTTTAATTCACCCCTCCACTTT. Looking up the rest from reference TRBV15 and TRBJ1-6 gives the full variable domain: DAMVIQNPRYQVTQFGKPVTLSCSQTLNHNVMYWYQQKSSQAPKLLFHYYDKDFNNEADTPDNFQSRRPNTSFCFLDIRSPGLGDTAMYLCATSRDWGFNSPLHFGNGTRLTVT.

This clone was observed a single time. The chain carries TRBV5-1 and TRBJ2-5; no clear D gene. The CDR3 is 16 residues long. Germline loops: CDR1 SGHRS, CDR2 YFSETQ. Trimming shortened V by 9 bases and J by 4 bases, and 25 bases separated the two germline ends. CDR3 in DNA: TGCGCCACCTCCCCGAGCCAGGCCTCCATGGGAGAGACCCAGTACTTC. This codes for CATSPSQASMGETQYF.

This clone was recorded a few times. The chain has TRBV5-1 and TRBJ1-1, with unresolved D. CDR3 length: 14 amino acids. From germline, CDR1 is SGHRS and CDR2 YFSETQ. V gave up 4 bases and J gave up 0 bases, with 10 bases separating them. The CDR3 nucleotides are TGCGCCAGCAGCCCGGGGTGGGTGAACACTGAAGCTTTCTTT. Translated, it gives CASSPGWVNTEAFF.

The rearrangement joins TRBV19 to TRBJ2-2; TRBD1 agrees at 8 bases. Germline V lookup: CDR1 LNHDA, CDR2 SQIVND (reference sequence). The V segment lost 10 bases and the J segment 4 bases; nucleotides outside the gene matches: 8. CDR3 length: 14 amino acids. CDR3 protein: CAIEDREGTGELFF. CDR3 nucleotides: TGTGCCATCGAGGACAGGGAAGGCACCGGGGAGCTGTTTTTT. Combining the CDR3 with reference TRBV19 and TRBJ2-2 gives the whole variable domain DGGITQSPKYLFRKEGQNVTLSCEQNLNHDAMYWYRQDPGQGLRLIYYSQIVNDFQKGDIAEGYSVSREKKESFPLTVTSAQKNPTAFYLCAIEDREGTGELFFGEGSRLTVL.

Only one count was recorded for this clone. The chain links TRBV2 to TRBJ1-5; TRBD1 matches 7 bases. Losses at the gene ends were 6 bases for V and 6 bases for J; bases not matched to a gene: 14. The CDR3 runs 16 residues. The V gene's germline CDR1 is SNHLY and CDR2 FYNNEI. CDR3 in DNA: TGTGCCAGCAGCCTCGACCCGGGACAGATGGGTCAGCCCCAGCATTTT. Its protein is CASSLDPGQMGQPQHF.

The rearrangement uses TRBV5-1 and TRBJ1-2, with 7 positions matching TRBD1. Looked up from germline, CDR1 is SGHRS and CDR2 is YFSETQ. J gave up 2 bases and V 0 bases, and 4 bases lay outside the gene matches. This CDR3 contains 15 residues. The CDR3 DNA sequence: TGCGCCAGCAGCTTGGCGTCACAGGGGAACTATGGCTACACCTTC. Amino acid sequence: CASSLASQGNYGYTF.

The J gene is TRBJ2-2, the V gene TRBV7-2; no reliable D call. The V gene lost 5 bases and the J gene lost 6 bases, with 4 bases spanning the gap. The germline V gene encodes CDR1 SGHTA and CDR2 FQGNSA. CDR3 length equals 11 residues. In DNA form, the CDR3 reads TGTGCCAGCAGCGTCGCCGGGGAGCTGTTTTTT. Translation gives CASSVAGELFF.

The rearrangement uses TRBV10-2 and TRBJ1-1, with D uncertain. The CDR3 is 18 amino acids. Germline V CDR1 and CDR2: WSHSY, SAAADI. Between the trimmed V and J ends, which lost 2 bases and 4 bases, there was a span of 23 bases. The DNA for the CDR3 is TGCGCCAGCAGTGAGAGAGGGTTTAGTGGAGGGATCAGCACTGAAGCTTTCTTT. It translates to CASSERGFSGGISTEAFF.

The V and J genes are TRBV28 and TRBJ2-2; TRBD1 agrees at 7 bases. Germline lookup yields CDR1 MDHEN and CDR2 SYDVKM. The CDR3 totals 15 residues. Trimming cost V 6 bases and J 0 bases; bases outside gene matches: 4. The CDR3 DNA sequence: TGTGCCAGCAGCCCCGACAGGGCGAACACCGGGGAGCTGTTTTTT. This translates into CASSPDRANTGELFF.

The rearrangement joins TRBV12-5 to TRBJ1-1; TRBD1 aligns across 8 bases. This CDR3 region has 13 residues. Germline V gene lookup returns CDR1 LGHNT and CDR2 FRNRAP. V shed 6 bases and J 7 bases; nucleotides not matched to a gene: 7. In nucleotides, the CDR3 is TGTGCTAGTGGGATCGCAGGGGGCATTGAAGCTTTCTTT. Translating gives CASGIAGGIEAFF.

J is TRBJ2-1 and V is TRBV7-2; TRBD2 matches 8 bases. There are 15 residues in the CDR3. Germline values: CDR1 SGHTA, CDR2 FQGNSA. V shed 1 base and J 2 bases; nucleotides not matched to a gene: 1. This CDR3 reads CASSLERGPYNEQFF. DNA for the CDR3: TGTGCCAGCAGCTTAGAGCGGGGGCCCTACAATGAGCAGTTCTTC.

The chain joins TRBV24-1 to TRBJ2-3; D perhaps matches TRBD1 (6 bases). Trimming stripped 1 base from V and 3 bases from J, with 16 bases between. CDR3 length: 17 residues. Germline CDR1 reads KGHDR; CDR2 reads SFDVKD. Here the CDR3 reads CATSDLAHTQGTDTQYF. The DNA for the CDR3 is TGTGCCACCAGTGATTTAGCGCATACTCAGGGGACAGATACGCAGTATTTT.

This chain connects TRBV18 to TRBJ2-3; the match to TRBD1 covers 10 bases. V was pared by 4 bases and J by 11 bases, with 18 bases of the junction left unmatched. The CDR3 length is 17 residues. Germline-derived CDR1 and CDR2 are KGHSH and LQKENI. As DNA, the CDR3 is TGTGCCAGCTCACTATCCGGGACAGGGGCATCAAGGAAGAGGCAGTATTTT. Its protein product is CASSLSGTGASRKRQYF.

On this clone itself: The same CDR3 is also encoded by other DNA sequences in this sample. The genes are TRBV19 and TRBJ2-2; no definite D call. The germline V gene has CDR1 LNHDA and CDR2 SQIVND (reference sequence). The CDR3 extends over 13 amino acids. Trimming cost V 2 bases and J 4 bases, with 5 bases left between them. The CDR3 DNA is TGTGCCAGTAGTATACGGGTCACCGGGGAGCTGTTTTTT. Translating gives CASSIRVTGELFF. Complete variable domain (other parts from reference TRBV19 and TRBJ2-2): DGGITQSPKYLFRKEGQNVTLSCEQNLNHDAMYWYRQDPGQGLRLIYYSQIVNDFQKGDIAEGYSVSREKKESFPLTVTSAQKNPTAFYLCASSIRVTGELFFGEGSRLTVL.